The 23 T cell receptor beta chains below come from one sample, sequenced in a study of Ad26.COV2.S vaccination and SARS-CoV-2 variants. Described treatment: roughly 20 received Ad26.COV2.S at low or high dose, single or two shots; 5 received placebo; per-sample allocation not given. Day 63 following the first vaccine or placebo injection was when the samples were taken. The repertoire was sequenced with immunoSEQ multiplex PCR; TCRdb's copy has only in-frame clones and lacks some. The data contain roughly 390,000 clones, 80% to 90% of them singletons. The specimen comprised peripheral blood, sampled in a trial of Ad26.COV2.S vaccine versus placebo. These receptors were collected from a person aged 18-60 years who received the Ad26.COV2.S COVID-19 vaccine or a placebo.

The rearrangement uses TRBV14 and TRBJ2-7; possibly TRBD2 for D (5 bases). The CDR3 length is 12 residues. In germline, CDR1 is SGHDN, CDR2 FVKESK. V was trimmed by 9 bases and J by 2 bases, leaving 11 bases between them. This CDR3 reads CARPRGPYEQYF. The CDR3, as DNA: TGTGCCAGGCCCCGGGGTCCCTACGAGCAGTACTTC.

This clone was seen only once. The chain has TRBV5-1 and TRBJ2-3; D not resolved. Trimming took 0 bases from V and 4 from J, leaving 15 bases between them. CDR1 SGHRS and CDR2 YFSETQ come from the germline V gene. The CDR3 contains 16 residues. CDR3 in amino acids: CASSLEPVGIPDTQYF. The CDR3 DNA reads as TGCGCCAGCAGCTTGGAACCCGTTGGTATCCCAGATACGCAGTATTTT.

The DNA of the CDR3 is TGTGCCAGCAGCCGCCGCTCCTACGAGCAGTACTTC. It codes for CASSRRSYEQYF. The chain uses TRBV6-2 or TRBV6-3 and TRBJ2-7; D unclear. This CDR3 spans 12 amino acids. Looked up from germline, CDR1 is MNHEY and CDR2 is SVGEGT. V was shortened by 6 bases and J by 0 bases, with 6 bases between the two germline ends.

The chain has TRBV16 and TRBJ1-1; D gene uncertain. Per the germline V gene, CDR1 is KGHSY and CDR2 is FQNENV. The CDR3 contains 13 residues. Trimming stripped 6 bases from V and 0 bases from J, with 8 bases between. The CDR3 DNA reads TGTGCCAGCAGTTATGGAGTGAACACTGAAGCTTTCTTT. The encoded protein is CASSYGVNTEAFF.

J is TRBJ2-7 and V is TRBV7-2, with 9 bases that match TRBD2. Unmatched junction bases numbered 7, after V lost 3 bases and J lost 4 bases. Germline V CDR1 and CDR2: SGHTA, FQGNSA. The CDR3 consists of 15 residues. The CDR3 DNA sequence: TGTGCCAGCAGCTTTGGCGGGGGGGCTAGATACGAGCAGTACTTC. Its protein is CASSFGGGARYEQYF.

The chain joins TRBV4-1 to TRBJ1-3, with no clear D. With 5 bases removed from V and 1 base from J, the gap between germline ends came to 9 bases. The CDR3 has 14 residues. CDR1 and CDR2 from the germline V gene are MGHRA and YSYEKL. The CDR3 spells CASSFRHSGNTIYF. CDR3 nucleotide sequence: TGCGCCAGCAGCTTCCGACATTCTGGAAACACCATATATTTT.

V gene TRBV30 combines with J gene TRBJ2-4; unclear D gene. The CDR3 runs 15 residues. Trimming cost V 0 bases and J 0 bases, with 9 bases left between them. Germline V gene lookup returns CDR1 GTSNPN and CDR2 SVGIG (reference sequence). The CDR3 DNA reads as TGTGCCTGGAGTGTTTCTGAAGTAGCCAAAAACATTCAGTACTTC. It translates to CAWSVSEVAKNIQYF. The full variable domain, its missing parts supplied by reference TRBV30 and TRBJ2-4, is SQTIHQWPATLVQPVGSPLSLECTVEGTSNPNLYWYRQAAGRGLQLLFYSVGIGQISSEVPQNLSASRPQDRQFILSSKKLLLSDSGFYLCAWSVSEVAKNIQYFGAGTRLSVL.

Only one count was recorded for this clone. The chain carries TRBV9 and TRBJ2-5; 7 nucleotides line up with TRBD2. Germline V gene lookup returns CDR1 SGDLS and CDR2 YYNGEE. This CDR3 spans 12 amino acids. Trimming took 3 bases from V and 4 from J; bases not matched to a gene: 0. CDR3 nucleotide sequence: TGTGCCAGCAGCGGCGGGGGAGAGACCCAGTACTTC. Encoded protein: CASSGGGETQYF. The full variable domain, its missing parts supplied by reference TRBV9 and TRBJ2-5, is DSGVTQTPKHLITATGQRVTLRCSPRSGDLSVYWYQQSLDQGLQFLIQYYNGEERAKGNILERFSAQQFPDLHSELNLSSLELGDSALYFCASSGGGETQYFGPGTRLLVL.

This clone occurred a few times. The CDR3 loop reads CASSFIRGLGTDTQYF. The CDR3 DNA follows: TGTGCCAGCAGCTTCATTAGGGGGTTGGGCACAGATACGCAGTATTTT. This chain uses TRBV7-2 with TRBJ2-3, with a weak D call TRBD1 (6 bases). This CDR3 is built from 16 residues. The germline V and J ends were trimmed by 3 bases and 1 base, with 14 bases remaining between them. The germline gives CDR1 SGHTA, CDR2 FQGNSA.

The chain is built from TRBV6-7 and TRBJ2-7, with TRBD1 matching over 8 bases. TRBV6-7 is given ORF status, its function remaining uncertain. CDR3 length: 16 residues. Unmatched junction bases numbered 16, after V lost 8 bases and J lost 4 bases. The CDR3 spells CASSTWTGLHVYEQYF. The CDR3 coding sequence is TGTGCCAGCTCAACCTGGACAGGGCTTCATGTGTACGAGCAGTACTTC.

V is TRBV7-9 and J is TRBJ2-3; TRBD2 agrees at 7 bases. Trimming removed 4 bases from V and 1 base from J; junction bases left unmatched: 2. The CDR3 runs to 14 residues. The V gene's germline CDR1 is SEHNR and CDR2 FQNEAQ (reference sequence). The CDR3 is CASSYSGGTDTQYF. The CDR3 DNA reads TGTGCCAGCAGCTACAGCGGGGGCACAGATACGCAGTATTTT. Variable domain in full (rest from reference TRBV7-9 and TRBJ2-3): DTGVSQNPRHKITKRGQNVTFRCDPISEHNRLYWYRQTLGQGPEFLTYFQNEAQLEKSRLLSDRFSAERPKGSFSTLEIQRTEQGDSAMYLCASSYSGGTDTQYFGPGTRLTVL.

A few counts support this clone. CDR3 nucleotides: TGTGCCAGCAGGCCGGGACAGGCCTATGGCTACACCTTC. Protein product: CASRPGQAYGYTF. This sequence joins TRBV27 and TRBJ1-2; 8 bases fit TRBD1. The CDR3 sequence is 13 residues long. V dropped 6 bases and J dropped 4; count of bases not matched to a gene: 4. CDR1 is MNHEY and CDR2 is SMNVEV in the germline V gene (reference sequence).

This clone was counted once. This chain's CDR3 is CASSHRLAGGFSEQYF. The DNA of the CDR3 is TGTGCCAGCAGCCATAGACTAGCGGGGGGATTCTCAGAGCAGTACTTC. V gene TRBV27 combines with J gene TRBJ2-7, with 13 bases matching TRBD2. Germline V lookup: CDR1 MNHEY, CDR2 SMNVEV (reference sequence). Trimming took 6 bases from V and 7 from J; bases not matched to a gene: 12. The CDR3 extends over 16 amino acids.

CDR3 sequence: CASSLEGGYYNEQYF. The DNA for the CDR3 is TGTGCCAGCAGCCTTGAGGGAGGGTACTACAACGAGCAGTACTTC. This sequence joins TRBV3-1 (or the pseudogene TRBV3-2) and TRBJ2-7; 7 nucleotides match TRBD2. Germline CDR1 and CDR2: LGHDT and YNNKEL (reference sequence). The V segment lost 4 bases and the J segment 5 bases; nucleotides outside the gene matches: 11. CDR3 length: 15 residues.

The chain combines TRBV7-2 with TRBJ1-2, with D tentatively TRBD1 (6 bases). The V end was cut by 1 base, the J end by 3 bases, with 15 bases between. The CDR3 consists of 16 residues. The germline gives CDR1 SGHTA, CDR2 FQGNSA. In DNA, the CDR3 is TGTGCCAGCAGCTTAGGGGGGTTGGGGGGCTACTATGGCTACACCTTC. Translated, it gives CASSLGGLGGYYGYTF.

This rearrangement joins TRBV4-1 to TRBJ2-2; the D is unclear. Trimming shortened V by 8 bases and J by 6 bases, and 4 bases separated the two germline ends. CDR3 length equals 10 residues. Germline-derived CDR1 and CDR2 are MGHRA and YSYEKL. The CDR3 spells CASGSGELFF. The CDR3 DNA is TGCGCCAGCGGATCCGGGGAGCTGTTTTTT.

V usage is TRBV29-1 and J usage is TRBJ2-7; D is perhaps TRBD2 (6 bases). This CDR3 is built from 15 residues. Trimming cost V 0 bases and J 1 base, with 13 bases left between them. CDR1 and CDR2 from the germline V gene are SQVTM and ANQGSEA. The CDR3 DNA reads as TGCAGCGTTGAAGAGAGGAGGGGATCGTCCTACGAGCAGTACTTC. It translates to CSVEERRGSSYEQYF.

The rearrangement links TRBV5-1 to TRBJ2-5; 8 positions match TRBD1. This CDR3 contains 15 residues. J was trimmed by 4 bases and V by 3 bases; bases with no gene match: 8. Germline V gene data show CDR1 as SGHRS and CDR2 as YFSETQ. CDR3 bases: TGCGCCAGCAGCTCGGGACAGGTGGGGCCAGAGACCCAGTACTTC. As protein: CASSSGQVGPETQYF.

The chain combines TRBV6-5 with TRBJ1-5; 7 bases fit TRBD1. V lost 6 bases, J lost 6 bases, and 5 bases stayed unmatched. This CDR3 is built from 13 residues. From germline, CDR1 is MNHEY and CDR2 SVGAGI. The DNA of the CDR3 is TGTGCCAGCAGCCGGGACAGTGTTCAGCCCCAGCATTTT. Its protein product is CASSRDSVQPQHF.

The V call is TRBV4-1, the J call TRBJ2-5, with a tentative D call TRBD1 (6 bases). The CDR3 length is 16 residues. Trimming shortened V by 4 bases and J by 1 base, and 16 bases separated the two germline ends. Germline values: CDR1 MGHRA, CDR2 YSYEKL. CDR3 loop: CASSPRDTSTQETQYF. For the CDR3, the DNA is TGCGCCAGCAGCCCCCGGGACACCTCCACCCAAGAGACCCAGTACTTC.

The genes are TRBV6-5 and TRBJ1-6; weak D call: TRBD1 (5 bases). The CDR3 sequence is 15 residues long. The germline V gene has CDR1 MNHEY and CDR2 SVGAGI. Between the trimmed V and J ends, which lost 6 bases and 7 bases, there was a span of 16 bases. The CDR3 sequence: CASSLPGDANSPLHF. In DNA, the CDR3 is TGTGCCAGCAGCCTTCCGGGGGACGCCAATTCACCCCTCCACTTT.

The chain recombines TRBV4-1 with TRBJ1-2; D not resolved. V lost 0 bases and J 4 bases, leaving 9 bases between the germline ends. Germline lookup yields CDR1 MGHRA and CDR2 YSYEKL. This CDR3 is 14 amino acids long. The CDR3 region has the DNA TGCGCCAGCAGCCAAGAGGTGGGAATCTATGGCTACACCTTC. This gives the protein CASSQEVGIYGYTF.

V gene TRBV3-1 (or the pseudogene TRBV3-2) combines with J gene TRBJ2-3; 8 bases are shared with TRBD2. CDR1 is LGHDT, CDR2 YNNKEL, per germline (reference sequence). CDR3 length: 16 amino acids. Trimming took 4 bases from V and 5 from J; bases not matched to a gene: 11. DNA of the CDR3: TGTGCCAGCAGCCTTCGACAGGCGGGGGGCCTAGATACGCAGTATTTT. Protein sequence: CASSLRQAGGLDTQYF.